This T cell receptor (beta chain) was profiled in a study of T cells in localized non-small cell lung cancer. Overall study results and limits: Of the tissues analyzed, uninvolved adjacent lung showed maximal T cell clonality, greater than tumor. Across samples, adjacent lung featured a median approximately 56 of the top 100 tumor clones.

A word on this clone: What it binds is unknown.

CDR1 and CDR2 (germline): MNHEY, SVGAGI. This CDR3 comprises 15 residues. Trimming at V came to 6 bases and at J to 3 bases, leaving 8 bases not matched to a gene. Profiling relied on immunoSEQ multiplex PCR, and the TCRdb table lists in-frame clones only, not all of them. The table lists about 72,000 clones, roughly 86% of them singletons. This receptor was identified in a female donor aged 60 or older with stage I lung adenocarcinoma. The chain combines TRBV6-5 with TRBJ2-4; 7 nucleotides line up with TRBD1. This specimen was peripheral blood, taken before any cancer treatment. CDR3 sequence reads: CASREDRSGKNIQYF. The CDR3 DNA reads TGTGCCAGCAGGGAGGACAGGTCTGGCAAAAACATTCAGTACTTC.